The sequence of this TCR beta chain was determined in a study of Tregs in tolerant kidney transplant recipients. Looking at the study overall: Mixed chimerism was transient after nonmyeloablative marrow transplants from related graft donors. General study points: This study did not directly address biological reproducibility.

Looked up from germline, CDR1 is MNHNS and CDR2 is SASEGT. This CDR3 spans 14 amino acids. Trimming shortened V by 8 bases and J by 1 base, and 11 bases separated the two germline ends. Sequenced by immunoSEQ multiplex PCR; TCRdb stores in-frame clones only, minus some. The table records under 85,000 clones, about 89% of them present only once. As to this clone: The antigen is not known.

The gene calls are TRBV6-1 and TRBJ2-2; a possible D gene is TRBD1 (6 bases). This sequence originates from a human donor who received a combined kidney and bone marrow transplant. This sample comprised CD4+ T cells from blood, obtained before the transplant. The DNA for the CDR3 is TGTGCCAGCTCCGGGACACTGAACACCGGGGAGCTGTTTTTT. It specifies CASSGTLNTGELFF.